This is a list of T cell receptor beta chains from one sample in a study of shared clonotypes between healthy human individuals. Generated by immunoSEQ multiplex PCR, the TCRdb table keeps only in-frame clones and is missing some. The sample records about 320,000 clones, around 86% being singletons. The sequenced material came from memory CD8+ T cells sorted from blood. The receptors were sampled from a man between 18 and 35 years old in good health. Both conserved end residues are part of each CDR3. A D gene is named only where the DNA matches it firmly. The size field is filled for only some rows; it gives once, few, many or a size class.

TRBV4-2	-	-	TRBJ1-1	CASSHHMARGTEAFF	TGTGCCAGCAGCCATCATATGGCGCGTGGCACTGAAGCTTTCTTT
TRBV10-2	TRBD1	once	TRBJ1-6	CASSGPDRAYNSPLHF	TGCGCCAGCAGTGGGCCTGACAGGGCCTATAATTCACCCCTCCACTTT
TRBV4-2	TRBD1	-	TRBJ2-3	CASSQDRGLDTQYF	TGTGCCAGCAGCCAAGACAGGGGGCTGGATACGCAGTATTTT
TRBV9	TRBD2	many	TRBJ2-4	CASSPGVAGEEYIQYF	TGTGCCAGCAGCCCTGGGGTAGCGGGAGAAGAGTACATTCAGTACTTC
TRBV5-4	-	-	TRBJ2-2	CASSLEGDMELFF	TGTGCCAGCAGCCTGGAGGGGGACATGGAGCTGTTTTTT
TRBV5-4	-	-	TRBJ1-1	CASSRVSTEAFF	TGTGCCAGCAGCAGGGTTAGCACTGAAGCTTTCTTT
TRBV10-3	-	-	TRBJ2-5	CAISGPGEETQYF	TGTGCCATCAGTGGGCCGGGAGAAGAGACCCAGTACTTC
TRBV6-5	TRBD2	-	TRBJ2-5	CASTRAGGIQETQYF	TGTGCCAGCACGCGGGCGGGAGGCATACAAGAGACCCAGTACTTC
TRBV25-1	-	-	TRBJ1-6	CASSESGGPNSPLHF	TGTGCCAGCAGTGAATCGGGGGGCCCAAATTCACCCCTCCACTTT
TRBV4-1	-	-	TRBJ2-3	CASSRLDGGQADTQYF	TGCGCCAGCAGCCGTCTGGACGGGGGCCAGGCAGATACGCAGTATTTT
TRBV10-3	-	few	TRBJ2-7	CAISESGRVNPYEQYF	TGTGCCATCAGTGAGTCGGGCAGGGTGAACCCCTACGAGCAGTACTTC
TRBV5-1	TRBD1	-	TRBJ2-5	CASNDRDRGQETQYF	TGCGCCAGTAACGACCGGGACAGGGGCCAAGAGACCCAGTACTTC
TRBV6-6	-	once	TRBJ2-5	CASNEFQGQETQYF	TGTGCCAGCAACGAGTTCCAGGGCCAAGAGACCCAGTACTTC
TRBV19	-	once	TRBJ1-6	CASSMGRLNSPLHF	TGTGCCAGTAGTATGGGCAGGTTGAATTCACCCCTCCACTTT
TRBV15	TRBD1	-	TRBJ1-2	CATSSHRGNYGYTF	TGTGCCACCAGCAGTCACAGGGGTAACTATGGCTACACCTTC
TRBV27	TRBD2	few	TRBJ2-7	CASSPGTSGSIYEQYF	TGTGCCAGCAGCCCCGGGACTAGCGGGAGCATTTACGAGCAGTACTTC
TRBV7-9	-	-	TRBJ1-1	CASSLLAGGNTEAFF	TGTGCCAGCAGCTTATTAGCGGGGGGGAACACTGAAGCTTTCTTT
TRBV6-1	-	many	TRBJ1-1	CASTEGAEMNTEAFF	TGTGCCAGCACCGAAGGGGCGGAGATGAACACTGAAGCTTTCTTT
TRBV7-8	TRBD2	-	TRBJ2-7	CASSFLSGTSGRYEQYF	TGTGCCAGCAGCTTCTTATCCGGGACTAGCGGGAGATACGAGCAGTACTTC
TRBV9	-	-	TRBJ2-2	CASSVAAGTVTGELFF	TGTGCCAGCAGCGTAGCGGCGGGGACTGTCACCGGGGAGCTGTTTTTT
TRBV27	-	-	TRBJ1-1	CASSFIGGVTEAFF	TGTGCCAGCAGTTTCATAGGGGGAGTTACTGAAGCTTTCTTT
TRBV11-2	-	-	TRBJ2-7	CASSSAGVIYEQYF	TGTGCCAGCAGCTCCGCAGGGGTCATCTACGAGCAGTACTTC
TRBV7-9	TRBD1	-	TRBJ1-2	CASSTRRDRGIYGYTF	TGTGCCAGCAGCACACGCCGGGACAGGGGAATCTATGGCTACACCTTC